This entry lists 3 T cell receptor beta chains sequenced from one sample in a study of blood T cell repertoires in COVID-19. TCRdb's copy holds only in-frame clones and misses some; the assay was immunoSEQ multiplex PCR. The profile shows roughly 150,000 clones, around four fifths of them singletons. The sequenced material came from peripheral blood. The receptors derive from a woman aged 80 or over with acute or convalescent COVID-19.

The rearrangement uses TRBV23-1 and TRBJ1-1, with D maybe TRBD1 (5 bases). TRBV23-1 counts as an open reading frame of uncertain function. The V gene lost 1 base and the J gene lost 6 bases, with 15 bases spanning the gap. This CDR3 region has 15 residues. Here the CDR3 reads CASSQWGTINPEAFF. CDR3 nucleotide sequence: TGCGCCAGCAGTCAATGGGGGACTATAAACCCTGAAGCTTTCTTT.

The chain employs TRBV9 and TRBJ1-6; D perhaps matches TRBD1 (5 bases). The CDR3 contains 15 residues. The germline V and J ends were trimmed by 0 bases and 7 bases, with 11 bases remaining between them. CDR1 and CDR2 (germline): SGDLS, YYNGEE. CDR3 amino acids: CASSVGGAGNSPLHF. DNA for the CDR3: TGTGCCAGCAGCGTAGGGGGCGCAGGGAATTCACCCCTCCACTTT.

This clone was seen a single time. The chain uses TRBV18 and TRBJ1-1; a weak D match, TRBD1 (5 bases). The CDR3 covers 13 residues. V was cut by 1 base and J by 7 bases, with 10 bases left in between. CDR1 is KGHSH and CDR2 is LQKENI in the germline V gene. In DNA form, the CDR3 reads TGTGCCAGCTCACCACAGGCAGGGATTGAAGCTTTCTTT. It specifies CASSPQAGIEAFF.